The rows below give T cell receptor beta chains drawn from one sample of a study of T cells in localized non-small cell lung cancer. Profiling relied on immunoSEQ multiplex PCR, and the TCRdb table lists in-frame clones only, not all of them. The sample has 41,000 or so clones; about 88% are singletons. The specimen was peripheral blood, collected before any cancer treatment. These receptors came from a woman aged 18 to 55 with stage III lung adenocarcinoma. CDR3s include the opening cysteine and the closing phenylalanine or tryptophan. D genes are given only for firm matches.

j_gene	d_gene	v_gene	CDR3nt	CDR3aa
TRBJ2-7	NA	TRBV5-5	TGTGCCAGCAGAAGGACTGGAGCGGGACAGTCCTACGAGCAGTACTTC	CASRRTGAGQSYEQYF
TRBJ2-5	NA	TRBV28	TGTGCCAGCAGTTCCGGCAGGCAAGAGACCCAGTACTTC	CASSSGRQETQYF
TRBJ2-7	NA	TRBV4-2	TGTGCCAGCAGCCAAGATCTTATACCTGGCTACGAGCAGTACTTC	CASSQDLIPGYEQYF
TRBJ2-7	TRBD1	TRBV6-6	TGTGCCAGCAGACCCGGGACAGATTCTTACGAGCAGTACTTC	CASRPGTDSYEQYF
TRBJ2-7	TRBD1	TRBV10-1	TGCGCCAGCAGGTCGCTCTGGGCACAGGGGGACGAGCAGTACTTC	CASRSLWAQGDEQYF
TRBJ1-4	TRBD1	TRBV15	TGTGCCACCAGCAAGGGGACAGAATATGAAAAACTGTTTTTT	CATSKGTEYEKLFF
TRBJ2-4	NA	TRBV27	TGTGCCAGCAGTACCGTCAACTCCAAAAACATTCAGTACTTC	CASSTVNSKNIQYF
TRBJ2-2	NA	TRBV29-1	TGCAGCGTTGGTCACCAGGACACCGGGGAGCTGTTTTTT	CSVGHQDTGELFF
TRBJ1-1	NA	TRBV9	TGTGCCAGCAGTGACGGGACGGCGAACACTGAAGCTTTCTTT	CASSDGTANTEAFF
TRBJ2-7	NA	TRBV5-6	TGTGCCAGCAGCTTGGCCGCGGCAGATTACGAGCAGTACTTC	CASSLAAADYEQYF
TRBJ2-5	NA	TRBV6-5	TGTGCCAGCACGGGAGAGACCCAGTACTTC	CASTGETQYF
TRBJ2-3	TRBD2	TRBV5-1	TGCGCCAGCAGCTTGGCCCCCGGGACTAGCGGGACCACAGATACGCAGTATTTT	CASSLAPGTSGTTDTQYF
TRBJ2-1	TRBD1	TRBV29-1	TGCAGCGTTCTAGGGACAGGGAACCTTTTTTCCAATGAGCAGTTCTTC	CSVLGTGNLFSNEQFF
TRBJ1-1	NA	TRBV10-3	TGTGCCATCTACGGTGAAGCTTTCTTT	CAIYGEAFF
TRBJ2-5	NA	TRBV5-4	TGTGCCAGCAGCCCCCCCGGCGGGGACGCGGGTGGAAAAGAGACCCAGTACTTC	CASSPPGGDAGGKETQYF